The clone carrying this T cell receptor beta chain has a handful of counts. Antigen: not known. This sample is drawn from a study of shared clonotypes between healthy human individuals. Study-wide points: Sampling used blood alone; tissue repertoires probably differ.

This CDR3 comprises 11 residues. Germline CDR1 is SQVTM and CDR2 is ANQGSEA. The V end lost 4 bases, the J end lost 4 bases, and 7 bases lay between the germline ends. The protocol was immunoSEQ multiplex PCR, while the TCRdb copy is restricted to in-frame clones and leaves out a portion. The sample shows under 600,000 clones, around three quarters of them seen only once. Healthy HIV-negative adults with no recent acute infections or vaccinations were recruited as donors. The V gene is TRBV29-1, the J gene TRBJ1-2; the D is unclear. The specimen was PBMCs. This receptor was identified in a woman between 40 and 50 years old in good health. Some clones in this sample may be carry-over from other donors' samples. The CDR3 spells CSVAQIYGYTF. CDR3 in DNA: TGCAGCGTTGCACAGATCTATGGCTACACCTTC.